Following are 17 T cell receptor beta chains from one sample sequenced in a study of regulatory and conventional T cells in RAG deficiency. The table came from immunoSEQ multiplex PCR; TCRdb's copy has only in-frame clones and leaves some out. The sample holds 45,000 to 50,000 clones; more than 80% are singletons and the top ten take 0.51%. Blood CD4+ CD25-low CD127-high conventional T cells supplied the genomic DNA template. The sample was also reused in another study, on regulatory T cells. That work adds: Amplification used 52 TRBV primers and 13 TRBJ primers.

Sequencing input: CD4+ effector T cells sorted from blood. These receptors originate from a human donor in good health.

The CDR3 bases are TGCGCCAGCAGCTTGGGGGAGGGGCAGAACACTGAAGCTTTCTTT. This codes for CASSLGEGQNTEAFF. The chain joins TRBV5-1 to TRBJ1-1; TRBD1 is a possible D gene (5 bases). Germline assignment: CDR1 SGHRS and CDR2 YFSETQ. This CDR3 is 15 amino acids long. Trimming pared 0 bases from V and 1 base from J, leaving 10 bases between. Full variable domain (missing parts from reference TRBV5-1 and TRBJ1-1): KAGVTQTPRYLIKTRGQQVTLSCSPISGHRSVSWYQQTPGQGLQFLFEYFSETQRNKGNFPGRFSGRQFSNSRSEMNVSTLELGDSALYLCASSLGEGQNTEAFFGQGTRLTVV.

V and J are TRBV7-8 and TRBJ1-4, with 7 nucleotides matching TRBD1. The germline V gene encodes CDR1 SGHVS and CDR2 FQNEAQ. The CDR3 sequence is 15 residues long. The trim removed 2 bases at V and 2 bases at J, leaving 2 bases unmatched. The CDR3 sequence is CASSLRQGTNEKLFF. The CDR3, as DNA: TGTGCCAGCAGCTTACGACAGGGCACTAATGAAAAACTGTTTTTT.

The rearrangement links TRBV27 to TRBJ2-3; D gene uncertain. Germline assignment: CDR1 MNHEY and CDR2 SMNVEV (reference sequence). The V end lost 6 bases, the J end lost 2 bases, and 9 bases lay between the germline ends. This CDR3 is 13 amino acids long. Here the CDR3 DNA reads TGTGCCAGCAGGGGCCAGATCACAGATACGCAGTATTTT. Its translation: CASRGQITDTQYF.

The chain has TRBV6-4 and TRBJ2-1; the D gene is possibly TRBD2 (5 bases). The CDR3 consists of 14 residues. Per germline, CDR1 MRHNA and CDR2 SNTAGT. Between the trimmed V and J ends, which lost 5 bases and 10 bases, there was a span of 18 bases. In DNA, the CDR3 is TGTGCCAGCAGTACTACTATCTCGGGAACCGAGCAGTTCTTC. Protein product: CASSTTISGTEQFF.

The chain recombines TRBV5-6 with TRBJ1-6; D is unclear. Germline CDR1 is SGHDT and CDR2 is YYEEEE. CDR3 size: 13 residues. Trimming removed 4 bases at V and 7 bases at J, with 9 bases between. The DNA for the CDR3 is TGTGCCAGCAGCAAAGCAGTGAATTCACCCCTCCACTTT. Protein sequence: CASSKAVNSPLHF. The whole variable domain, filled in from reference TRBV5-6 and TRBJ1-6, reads DAGVTQSPTHLIKTRGQQVTLRCSPKSGHDTVSWYQQALGQGPQFIFQYYEEEERQRGNFPDRFSGHQFPNYSSELNVNALLLGDSALYLCASSKAVNSPLHFGNGTRLTVT.

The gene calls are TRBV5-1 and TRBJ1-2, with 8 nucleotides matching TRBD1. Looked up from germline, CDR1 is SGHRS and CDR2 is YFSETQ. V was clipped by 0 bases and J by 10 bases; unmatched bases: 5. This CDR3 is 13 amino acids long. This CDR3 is CASSLATGAFYTF. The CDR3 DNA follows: TGCGCCAGCAGCTTGGCGACAGGGGCCTTCTACACCTTC. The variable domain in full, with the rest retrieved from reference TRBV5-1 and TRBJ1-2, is KAGVTQTPRYLIKTRGQQVTLSCSPISGHRSVSWYQQTPGQGLQFLFEYFSETQRNKGNFPGRFSGRQFSNSRSEMNVSTLELGDSALYLCASSLATGAFYTFGSGTRLTVV.

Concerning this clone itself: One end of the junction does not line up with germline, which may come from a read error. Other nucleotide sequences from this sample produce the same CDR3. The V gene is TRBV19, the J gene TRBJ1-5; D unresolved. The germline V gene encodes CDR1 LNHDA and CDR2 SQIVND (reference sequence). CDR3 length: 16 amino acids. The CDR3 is CASSIVRRNSNQPQHF. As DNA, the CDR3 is TGTGCCAGTAGTATAGTGCGACGGAATAGCAATCAGCCCCAGCATTTC.

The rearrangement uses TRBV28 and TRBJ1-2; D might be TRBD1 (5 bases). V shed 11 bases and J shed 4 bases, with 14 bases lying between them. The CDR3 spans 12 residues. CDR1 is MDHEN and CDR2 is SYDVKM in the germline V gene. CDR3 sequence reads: CAADSSVYGYTF. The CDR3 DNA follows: TGTGCCGCCGACAGCTCCGTCTATGGCTACACCTTC.

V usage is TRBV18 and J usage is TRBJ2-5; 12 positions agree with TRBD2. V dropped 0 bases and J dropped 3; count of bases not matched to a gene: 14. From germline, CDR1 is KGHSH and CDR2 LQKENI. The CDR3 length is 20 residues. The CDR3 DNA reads TGTGCCAGCTCACCACCCCTCGGCGCTAGCGGGAGGGTAGTGGAAGAGACCCAGTACTTC. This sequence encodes CASSPPLGASGRVVEETQYF.

CDR3 nucleotide sequence: TGTGCCAGCAGCCGACAGCTGAACACTGAAGCTTTCTTT. It yields the protein CASSRQLNTEAFF. The V and J genes are TRBV14 and TRBJ1-1; D might be TRBD1 (5 bases). This CDR3 has 13 amino acids. V was clipped by 4 bases and J by 0 bases, with 6 bases between them. Germline CDR1 is SGHDN and CDR2 is FVKESK.

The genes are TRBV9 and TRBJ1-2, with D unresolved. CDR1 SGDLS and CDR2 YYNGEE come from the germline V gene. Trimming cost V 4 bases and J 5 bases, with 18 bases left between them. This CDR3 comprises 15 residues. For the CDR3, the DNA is TGTGCCAGCAGCTCGGACTTAAGCCCGGGTTATGGCTACACCTTC. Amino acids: CASSSDLSPGYGYTF.

The CDR3 nucleotides are TGTGCCACCAGCAGAGGGGACAGAGGCCTCATGAACACTGAAGCTTTCTTT. Translating gives CATSRGDRGLMNTEAFF. This rearrangement joins TRBV15 to TRBJ1-1; 7 nucleotides align to TRBD1. This CDR3 comprises 17 residues. Per germline, CDR1 LNHNV and CDR2 YYDKDF (reference sequence). The V segment lost 1 base and the J segment 0 bases; nucleotides outside the gene matches: 8.

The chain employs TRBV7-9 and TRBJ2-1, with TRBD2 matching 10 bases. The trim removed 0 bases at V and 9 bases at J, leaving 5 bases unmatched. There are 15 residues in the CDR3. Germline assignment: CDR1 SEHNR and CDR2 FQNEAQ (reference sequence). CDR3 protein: CASSLALAGMSEQFF. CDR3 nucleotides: TGTGCCAGCAGCTTAGCACTAGCGGGGATGAGTGAGCAGTTCTTC.

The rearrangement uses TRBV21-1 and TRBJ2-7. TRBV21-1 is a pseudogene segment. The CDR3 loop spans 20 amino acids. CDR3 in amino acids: CASSKDALQRKPNRTYEQYF. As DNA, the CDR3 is TGTGCCAGCAGCAAAGACGCCCTCCAGAGAAAGCCAAATAGAACGTACGAGCAGTACTTC.

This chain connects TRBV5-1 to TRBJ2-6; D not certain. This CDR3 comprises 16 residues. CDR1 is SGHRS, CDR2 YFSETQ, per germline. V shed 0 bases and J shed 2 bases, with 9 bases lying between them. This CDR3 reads CASSLEYTAGANVLTF. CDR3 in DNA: TGCGCCAGCAGCTTGGAGTATACTGCTGGGGCCAACGTCCTGACTTTC. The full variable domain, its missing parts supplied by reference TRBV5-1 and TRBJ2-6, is KAGVTQTPRYLIKTRGQQVTLSCSPISGHRSVSWYQQTPGQGLQFLFEYFSETQRNKGNFPGRFSGRQFSNSRSEMNVSTLELGDSALYLCASSLEYTAGANVLTFGAGSRLTVL.

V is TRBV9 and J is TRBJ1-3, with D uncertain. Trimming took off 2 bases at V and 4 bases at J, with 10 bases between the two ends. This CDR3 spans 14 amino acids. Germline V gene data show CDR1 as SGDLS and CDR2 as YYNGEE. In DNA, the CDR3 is TGTGCCAGCAGCGTCGGCAGCTTAGGAAACACCATATATTTT. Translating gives CASSVGSLGNTIYF.

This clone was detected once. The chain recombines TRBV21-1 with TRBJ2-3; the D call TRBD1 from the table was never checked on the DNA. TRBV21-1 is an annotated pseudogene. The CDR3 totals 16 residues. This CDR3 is CASSTRRQTNTDTQYF. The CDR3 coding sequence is TGTGCCAGCAGCACTCGAAGACAGACAAACACAGATACGCAGTATTTT.